This TCR beta chain came from a study of cytomegalovirus exposure and HLA in healthy donors. About the study: Most genotyped donors, 81% of about 400, had Caucasian-associated genetic ancestry.

In its sample, this clone was seen a few times. Primers included in the PCR were 60 Vbeta and 13 Jbeta primers. The repertoire was sequenced with immunoSEQ multiplex PCR; TCRdb's copy has only in-frame clones and lacks some. The table includes 150,000 or so clones, over 70% detected once. V lost 6 bases and J 4 bases, leaving 19 bases between the germline ends. CDR1 and CDR2 from the germline V gene are MDHEN and SYDVKM. The CDR3 is 16 residues long. Material: PBMCs. The chain couples TRBV28 to TRBJ1-5; D gene uncertain. The origin of this receptor is a man younger than 40 in good health and CMV-seropositive. The CDR3 here is CASSTLLPGLNQPQHF. Here the CDR3 DNA reads TGTGCCAGCAGCACACTACTACCGGGGTTAAATCAGCCCCAGCATTTT.